The 28 T cell receptor beta chains reported below all come from one sample, sequenced in a study of T cells after posttransplantation cyclophosphamide. Profiled with immunoSEQ multiplex PCR; TCRdb holds only in-frame clones, not every one. The data show around 34,000 clones, with none appearing a single time. The sequencing sample was made of PBMCs. These TCRs come from a woman between 50 and 59 years old in good health and a related stem cell transplant donor.

This clone was found many times. The V call is TRBV10-3, the J call TRBJ2-5, with 9 positions matching TRBD1. CDR1 and CDR2 from the germline V gene are ENHRY and SYGVKD. V shed 6 bases, J shed 5 bases, and the junction held 4 bases outside the gene matches. The CDR3 totals 13 residues. CDR3: CAIRGQGRETQYF. Written as DNA, the CDR3 is TGTGCCATCAGGGGACAGGGCCGGGAGACCCAGTACTTC.

This sequence joins TRBV4-3 and TRBJ2-5; TRBD2 agrees at 16 bases. Germline CDR1 LGHNA, CDR2 YSLEER. There are 20 residues in the CDR3. Trimming took 3 bases from V and 1 from J; bases not matched to a gene: 11. CDR3 protein: CASSQIFGTSGRESQETQYF. The CDR3 nucleotides read TGCGCCAGCAGCCAGATTTTTGGGACTAGCGGGAGGGAGTCCCAAGAGACCCAGTACTTC.

This clone was counted ten times or more. This sequence joins TRBV19 and TRBJ1-1; D is possibly TRBD1 (6 bases). This CDR3 comprises 14 residues. V lost 5 bases and J lost 1, with 11 bases in between. CDR1 is LNHDA, CDR2 SQIVND, per germline (reference sequence). The DNA of the CDR3 is TGTGCCAGTAGTCAACAGGGATCGAACACTGAAGCTTTCTTT. It codes for CASSQQGSNTEAFF. The whole variable domain, remainder taken from reference TRBV19 and TRBJ1-1, is DGGITQSPKYLFRKEGQNVTLSCEQNLNHDAMYWYRQDPGQGLRLIYYSQIVNDFQKGDIAEGYSVSREKKESFPLTVTSAQKNPTAFYLCASSQQGSNTEAFFGQGTRLTVV.

This clone was recorded many times. The J gene is TRBJ2-7, the V gene TRBV4-2; 8 bases map to TRBD1. Trimming removed 2 bases from V and 2 bases from J; junction bases left unmatched: 20. CDR1 is LGHNA, CDR2 YNFKEQ, per germline. The CDR3 totals 20 residues. The CDR3 loop reads CASSQPKPTRTGLKAYEQYF. Written as DNA, the CDR3 is TGTGCCAGCAGCCAACCCAAGCCGACCCGGACAGGGTTAAAGGCCTACGAGCAGTACTTC.

The V and J genes are TRBV5-1 and TRBJ2-5, with D maybe TRBD1 (9 bases). V gave up 3 bases and J gave up 4 bases, with 22 bases separating them. The CDR3 spans 17 residues. Germline CDR1 reads SGHRS; CDR2 reads YFSETQ. The CDR3 coding sequence is TGCGCCAGCAGCTCGGGAGGGACAGGGCTGGTTGGAGAGACCCAGTACTTC. Translating gives CASSSGGTGLVGETQYF. The variable domain in full, completed from reference TRBV5-1 and TRBJ2-5, reads KAGVTQTPRYLIKTRGQQVTLSCSPISGHRSVSWYQQTPGQGLQFLFEYFSETQRNKGNFPGRFSGRQFSNSRSEMNVSTLELGDSALYLCASSSGGTGLVGETQYFGPGTRLLVL.

The sample holds many counts of this clone. The chain has TRBV28 and TRBJ1-1; TRBD1 might be the D (5 bases). V was cut by 3 bases and J by 6 bases, with 17 bases left in between. From germline, CDR1 is MDHEN and CDR2 SYDVKM. The CDR3 runs 15 residues. The CDR3 spells CASSFYPQAASEAFF. The DNA of the CDR3 is TGTGCCAGCAGTTTTTACCCACAGGCGGCCTCTGAAGCTTTCTTT. The full variable domain, in which reference TRBV28 and TRBJ1-1 provide the parts outside the CDR3, is DVKVTQSSRYLVKRTGEKVFLECVQDMDHENMFWYRQDPGLGLRLIYFSYDVKMKEKGDIPEGYSVSREKKERFSLILESASTNQTSMYLCASSFYPQAASEAFFGQGTRLTVV.

This clone was detected ten times or more. Mismatch with germline at one junction end may stem from a read error. This chain connects TRBV7-9 to TRBJ2-1; TRBD1 matches at 7 bases. Germline CDR1 is SEHNR and CDR2 is FQNEAQ (reference sequence). The CDR3 runs 16 residues. CDR3 sequence reads: CASSVAQGSIINEQFF. DNA for the CDR3: TGTGCCAGCAGCGTAGCACAGGGGAGTATAATCAATGAGCAGTTCTTC.

In this sample, this clone turned up many times. V and J are TRBV11-1 and TRBJ1-4, with 7 bases lining up with TRBD1. The J segment lost 5 bases and the V segment lost 2 bases, leaving 5 bases of the junction unmatched. Looked up from germline, CDR1 is SGHAT and CDR2 is FQDESV (reference sequence). This CDR3 is built from 15 residues. The CDR3 coding sequence is TGTGCCAGCAGCTTATCCCGGGACAGAAATGAAAAACTGTTTTTT. Translation: CASSLSRDRNEKLFF.

This clone was seen repeatedly, ten times or more. The gene calls are TRBV10-3 and TRBJ2-1, with TRBD1 matching over 10 bases. Germline V gene data show CDR1 as ENHRY and CDR2 as SYGVKD. The junction had 11 bases not matched to a gene; V was cut back by 10 bases and J by 8 bases. This CDR3 is built from 14 residues. CDR3 in DNA: TGTGCCACGGGGGACGGGACAGGGGTGGATGAGCAGTTCTTC. Translation: CATGDGTGVDEQFF.

This clone was recorded many times. The chain employs TRBV6-5 and TRBJ2-6, with 9 bases aligning to TRBD1. The J segment lost 0 bases and the V segment lost 7 bases, leaving 1 base of the junction unmatched. Germline V gene data show CDR1 as MNHEY and CDR2 as SVGAGI. The CDR3 has 15 residues. The CDR3 is CASNRGLSGANVLTF. The CDR3 DNA reads as TGTGCCAGCAACAGGGGGCTCTCTGGGGCCAACGTCCTGACTTTC.

This clone was found many times. The J gene is TRBJ1-4, the V gene TRBV30, with TRBD1 identical over 10 bases. The germline CDR1 and CDR2 sequences are GTSNPN and SVGIG (reference sequence). The CDR3 totals 14 residues. V gave up 2 bases and J gave up 8 bases; unmatched junction bases: 5. For the CDR3, the DNA is TGTGCCTGGAGTTCGGACAGGGGGAGCGAAAAACTGTTTTTT. The encoded protein is CAWSSDRGSEKLFF.

This clone has a count of ten or more. The rearrangement joins TRBV5-6 to TRBJ1-5, with D unclear. V lost 1 base to trimming and J lost 8 bases, with 10 bases between them. Per germline, CDR1 SGHDT and CDR2 YYEEEE. The CDR3 is 13 residues long. The CDR3 sequence: CASSLRSNEPQHF. The CDR3 coding sequence is TGTGCCAGCAGCTTGCGGTCTAATGAGCCCCAGCATTTT. Using reference TRBV5-6 and TRBJ1-5 for the parts outside the CDR3, the full variable domain is DAGVTQSPTHLIKTRGQQVTLRCSPKSGHDTVSWYQQALGQGPQFIFQYYEEEERQRGNFPDRFSGHQFPNYSSELNVNALLLGDSALYLCASSLRSNEPQHFGDGTRLSIL.

This clone has ten or more counts. The chain couples TRBV6-5 to TRBJ1-2; TRBD1 matches 8 bases. The CDR3 is 14 residues long. CDR1 MNHEY and CDR2 SVGAGI come from the germline V gene. The V gene end was trimmed by 2 bases and the J gene end by 8 bases; junction bases not matched to a gene: 7. The CDR3 spells CASSYVQGAAGYTF. CDR3 bases: TGTGCCAGCAGTTACGTTCAGGGGGCGGCCGGCTACACCTTC.

This clone was detected many times. This chain joins TRBV30 and TRBJ1-1, with unresolved D. This CDR3 comprises 13 residues. Germline CDR1 and CDR2: GTSNPN and SVGIG (reference sequence). Trimming shortened V by 4 bases and J by 0 bases, and 9 bases separated the two germline ends. This chain's CDR3 is CAWIDTMNTEAFF. In DNA form, the CDR3 reads TGTGCCTGGATAGACACCATGAACACTGAAGCTTTCTTT.

In its sample, this clone was seen a few times. This CDR3 reads CASSVLGQGAIEQFF. Written as DNA, the CDR3 is TGTGCCAGCAGCGTCCTGGGACAGGGGGCGATTGAGCAGTTCTTC. The V and J genes are TRBV9 and TRBJ2-1; 12 bases fit TRBD1. V was pared by 2 bases and J by 9 bases, with 6 bases of the junction left unmatched. CDR3 length: 15 residues. Germline V gene data show CDR1 as SGDLS and CDR2 as YYNGEE.

This clone showed up many times. V gene TRBV4-1 combines with J gene TRBJ1-5; 8 bases match TRBD1. Losses at the gene ends were 1 base for V and 3 bases for J; bases not matched to a gene: 17. The CDR3 consists of 20 residues. Germline V gives CDR1 MGHRA, CDR2 YSYEKL. The CDR3 reads CASSQVLAGIAGGLNQPQHF. The DNA for the CDR3 is TGCGCCAGCAGCCAAGTCCTGGCCGGAATTGCAGGGGGCCTCAATCAGCCCCAGCATTTT.

This clone was observed at least ten times. The J gene is TRBJ2-3, the V gene TRBV6-2 or TRBV6-3; 7 bases are a match to TRBD2. The CDR3 length is 17 residues. With V trimmed by 6 bases and J by 4 bases, 16 bases remained unmatched. Germline CDR1 is MNHEY and CDR2 is SVGEGT. This chain's CDR3 is CASSQNRDYTGADTQYF. The DNA for the CDR3 is TGTGCCAGCAGCCAGAACCGGGACTACACCGGCGCAGATACGCAGTATTTT.

The chain links TRBV18 to TRBJ2-5; D is possibly TRBD1 (6 bases). The V end lost 3 bases, the J end lost 4 bases, and 15 bases lay between the germline ends. CDR3 length: 15 amino acids. Germline CDR1 KGHSH, CDR2 LQKENI. The DNA for the CDR3 is TGTGCCAGCTCACCCAACGAACAGGGAAGAGAGACCCAGTACTTC. Its translation: CASSPNEQGRETQYF. The entire variable domain, with the rest obtained from reference TRBV18 and TRBJ2-5, is as follows: NAGVMQNPRHLVRRRGQEARLRCSPMKGHSHVYWYRQLPEEGLKFMVYLQKENIIDESGMPKERFSAEFPKEGPSILRIQQVVRGDSAAYFCASSPNEQGRETQYFGPGTRLLVL.

This rearrangement joins TRBV30 to TRBJ1-5, with 8 positions matching TRBD1. CDR3 length: 14 residues. Germline trimming cut 8 bases from V and 5 bases from J; bases unmatched to any gene: 11. CDR1 and CDR2 from the germline V gene are GTSNPN and SVGIG (reference sequence). This CDR3 is CAARKPGGDQPQHF. DNA of the CDR3: TGTGCCGCCCGTAAACCAGGGGGCGATCAGCCCCAGCATTTT.

This clone was observed at least ten times. The DNA for the CDR3 is TGTGCCAGCAGCGCCGAGATCCAGGGGGCAGGCGGGGCCAACGTCCTGACTTTC. Protein: CASSAEIQGAGGANVLTF. The chain joins TRBV13 to TRBJ2-6; 8 bases fit TRBD1. With 5 bases clipped from V and 4 bases from J, the junction kept 13 bases outside the gene matches. From germline, CDR1 is PRHDT and CDR2 FYEKMQ (reference sequence). The CDR3 is made up of 18 amino acids.

This clone was recorded many times. The chain links TRBV7-6 to TRBJ2-1; no reliable D call. V was pared by 5 bases and J by 5 bases, with 10 bases between. There are 13 residues in the CDR3. CDR1 and CDR2 (germline): SGHVS, FNYEAQ. DNA for the CDR3: TGTGCCAGCAGCCCCGCGAGCCACAATGAGCAGTTCTTC. This gives the protein CASSPASHNEQFF.

This clone was counted ten times or more. The chain links TRBV2 to TRBJ2-7; tentative D call: TRBD1 (5 bases). CDR3 size: 13 residues. V lost 6 bases and J 0 bases, leaving 9 bases between the germline ends. The germline gives CDR1 SNHLY, CDR2 FYNNEI. The CDR3 spells CASRQEISYEQYF. CDR3 DNA sequence: TGTGCCAGCAGACAGGAAATCTCCTACGAGCAGTACTTC.

CDR3 region: CASSLPLAVTDTQYF. Written as DNA, the CDR3 is TGCGCCAGCAGCCTCCCACTAGCAGTTACAGATACGCAGTATTTT. J is TRBJ2-3 and V is TRBV5-1; TRBD2 might be the D (6 bases). The germline CDR1 and CDR2 sequences are SGHRS and YFSETQ. The CDR3 has 15 amino acids. V was cut by 4 bases and J by 3 bases, with 15 bases left in between.

This clone was counted at least ten times. This chain joins TRBV5-8 and TRBJ2-3; 8 bases match TRBD1. Germline CDR1 SGHTS, CDR2 YDEGEE. The CDR3 consists of 15 residues. V dropped 2 bases and J dropped 3; count of bases not matched to a gene: 5. This CDR3 is CASSFQGAGTDTQYF. The CDR3 region has the DNA TGTGCCAGCAGCTTCCAGGGGGCAGGTACAGATACGCAGTATTTT.

This clone appeared many times. The V and J genes are TRBV2 and TRBJ2-1; D is unresolved. CDR3 length: 12 residues. Trimming took off 10 bases at V and 5 bases at J, with 12 bases between the two ends. Germline-derived CDR1 and CDR2 are SNHLY and FYNNEI. The CDR3 region has the DNA TGTGCCACAGTTGCCCCCCACAATGAGCAGTTCTTC. Translated: CATVAPHNEQFF.

This clone was detected ten times or more. The chain uses TRBV15 and TRBJ2-4; possibly TRBD2 for D (5 bases). Germline lookup yields CDR1 LNHNV and CDR2 YYDKDF (reference sequence). Trimming pared 0 bases from V and 8 bases from J, leaving 8 bases between. This CDR3 spans 13 amino acids. CDR3 DNA: TGTGCCACCAGCAGAGATATGAGGGACATTCAGTACTTC. It yields the protein CATSRDMRDIQYF. The full variable domain, completed using reference TRBV15 and TRBJ2-4, is DAMVIQNPRYQVTQFGKPVTLSCSQTLNHNVMYWYQQKSSQAPKLLFHYYDKDFNNEADTPDNFQSRRPNTSFCFLDIRSPGLGDTAMYLCATSRDMRDIQYFGAGTRLSVL.

This clone occurred many times. V is TRBV24-1 and J is TRBJ2-3, with 9 bases matching TRBD2. V gave up 7 bases and J gave up 2 bases; unmatched junction bases: 6. CDR1 is KGHDR and CDR2 is SFDVKD in the germline V gene. This CDR3 comprises 15 residues. The CDR3 region is CATSGASGITDTQYF. For the CDR3, the DNA is TGTGCCACCAGCGGAGCTAGCGGGATCACAGATACGCAGTATTTT.

Many counts were recorded for this clone. V is TRBV5-1 and J is TRBJ1-1; D gene uncertain. The CDR3 is 12 amino acids. Trimming cost V 5 bases and J 2 bases, with 7 bases left between them. The germline CDR1 and CDR2 sequences are SGHRS and YFSETQ. In DNA form, the CDR3 reads TGCGCCAGCAGACAGTTAAACACTGAAGCTTTCTTT. This codes for CASRQLNTEAFF. Combining the CDR3 with reference TRBV5-1 and TRBJ1-1 gives the whole variable domain KAGVTQTPRYLIKTRGQQVTLSCSPISGHRSVSWYQQTPGQGLQFLFEYFSETQRNKGNFPGRFSGRQFSNSRSEMNVSTLELGDSALYLCASRQLNTEAFFGQGTRLTVV.